This T cell receptor (beta chain) was profiled in a study of blood T cells in healthy people across ages. This clonotype has a single count. The antigen remains unidentified. Notes on the study in general: Diversity estimates drawn from one million T cells were deemed underestimates.

Trimming removed 0 bases at V and 10 bases at J, with 15 bases between. This CDR3 contains 15 residues. Germline V CDR1 and CDR2: LGHNA, YSLEER. A J-beta primer mix and a sample-barcoded 5' primer were used in a second PCR of about 6 to 12 cycles. MiXCR, applied by TCRdb to the 5' RACE reads, yields one record per CDR3 protein. The sample shows around 850,000 distinct CDR3 sequences, around 34% of them seen only once. Sequencing was done on a sample of blood. This chain uses TRBV4-3 with TRBJ2-2, with D possibly TRBD1 on 6 matching bases. The TCR comes from a man between 18 and 35 years old in good health. CDR3 region: CASSQDQTGWAELFF. The CDR3 DNA reads TGCGCCAGCAGCCAAGACCAGACAGGTTGGGCGGAGCTGTTTTTT.